This TCR beta chain was observed in a study of blood T cell repertoires in COVID-19. In the study overall: The United States, Italy and Spain provided the acute and convalescent COVID-19 samples. PBMCs, B-cell-depleted T cells, or T cells provided the cDNA or gDNA that made up the material.

It was during active infection that Seattle patients were enrolled and then longitudinally followed. CDR3 length: 12 residues. V lost 5 bases and J 9 bases, leaving 11 bases between the germline ends. In the source study's methods: Amplification from reference gene primers served as the basis for estimated nucleated cell counts. Sequencing was performed with immunoSEQ multiplex PCR; in TCRdb, only in-frame clones are kept and a portion is missing. V and J calls and clone size are copied from that table; D and trimming were computed from the DNA. The sample contains 70,000 or so clones, about four fifths of which appear only once.

V and J are TRBV12-3 or TRBV12-4 and TRBJ2-1; tentative D call: TRBD1 (5 bases). The origin of this receptor is a man aged 55 to 70 with COVID-19, enrolled during active disease. The sample taken for sequencing was peripheral blood. The CDR3 nucleotides are TGTGCCAGCAGTCAGGGTTGGACTGAGCAGTTCTTC. Protein sequence: CASSQGWTEQFF.